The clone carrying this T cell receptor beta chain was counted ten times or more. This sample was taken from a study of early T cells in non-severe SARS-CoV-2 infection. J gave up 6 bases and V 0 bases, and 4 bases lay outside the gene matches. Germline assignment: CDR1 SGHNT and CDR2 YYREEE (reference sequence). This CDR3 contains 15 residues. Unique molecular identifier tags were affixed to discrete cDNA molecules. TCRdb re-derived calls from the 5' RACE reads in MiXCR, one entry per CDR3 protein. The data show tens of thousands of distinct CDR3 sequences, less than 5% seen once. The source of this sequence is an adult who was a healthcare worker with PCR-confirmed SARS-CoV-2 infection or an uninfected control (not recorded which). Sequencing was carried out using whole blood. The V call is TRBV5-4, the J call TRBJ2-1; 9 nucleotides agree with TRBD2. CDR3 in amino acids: CASSLDMTSGNEQFF. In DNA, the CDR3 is TGTGCCAGCAGCTTGGATATGACTAGCGGCAATGAGCAGTTCTTC.